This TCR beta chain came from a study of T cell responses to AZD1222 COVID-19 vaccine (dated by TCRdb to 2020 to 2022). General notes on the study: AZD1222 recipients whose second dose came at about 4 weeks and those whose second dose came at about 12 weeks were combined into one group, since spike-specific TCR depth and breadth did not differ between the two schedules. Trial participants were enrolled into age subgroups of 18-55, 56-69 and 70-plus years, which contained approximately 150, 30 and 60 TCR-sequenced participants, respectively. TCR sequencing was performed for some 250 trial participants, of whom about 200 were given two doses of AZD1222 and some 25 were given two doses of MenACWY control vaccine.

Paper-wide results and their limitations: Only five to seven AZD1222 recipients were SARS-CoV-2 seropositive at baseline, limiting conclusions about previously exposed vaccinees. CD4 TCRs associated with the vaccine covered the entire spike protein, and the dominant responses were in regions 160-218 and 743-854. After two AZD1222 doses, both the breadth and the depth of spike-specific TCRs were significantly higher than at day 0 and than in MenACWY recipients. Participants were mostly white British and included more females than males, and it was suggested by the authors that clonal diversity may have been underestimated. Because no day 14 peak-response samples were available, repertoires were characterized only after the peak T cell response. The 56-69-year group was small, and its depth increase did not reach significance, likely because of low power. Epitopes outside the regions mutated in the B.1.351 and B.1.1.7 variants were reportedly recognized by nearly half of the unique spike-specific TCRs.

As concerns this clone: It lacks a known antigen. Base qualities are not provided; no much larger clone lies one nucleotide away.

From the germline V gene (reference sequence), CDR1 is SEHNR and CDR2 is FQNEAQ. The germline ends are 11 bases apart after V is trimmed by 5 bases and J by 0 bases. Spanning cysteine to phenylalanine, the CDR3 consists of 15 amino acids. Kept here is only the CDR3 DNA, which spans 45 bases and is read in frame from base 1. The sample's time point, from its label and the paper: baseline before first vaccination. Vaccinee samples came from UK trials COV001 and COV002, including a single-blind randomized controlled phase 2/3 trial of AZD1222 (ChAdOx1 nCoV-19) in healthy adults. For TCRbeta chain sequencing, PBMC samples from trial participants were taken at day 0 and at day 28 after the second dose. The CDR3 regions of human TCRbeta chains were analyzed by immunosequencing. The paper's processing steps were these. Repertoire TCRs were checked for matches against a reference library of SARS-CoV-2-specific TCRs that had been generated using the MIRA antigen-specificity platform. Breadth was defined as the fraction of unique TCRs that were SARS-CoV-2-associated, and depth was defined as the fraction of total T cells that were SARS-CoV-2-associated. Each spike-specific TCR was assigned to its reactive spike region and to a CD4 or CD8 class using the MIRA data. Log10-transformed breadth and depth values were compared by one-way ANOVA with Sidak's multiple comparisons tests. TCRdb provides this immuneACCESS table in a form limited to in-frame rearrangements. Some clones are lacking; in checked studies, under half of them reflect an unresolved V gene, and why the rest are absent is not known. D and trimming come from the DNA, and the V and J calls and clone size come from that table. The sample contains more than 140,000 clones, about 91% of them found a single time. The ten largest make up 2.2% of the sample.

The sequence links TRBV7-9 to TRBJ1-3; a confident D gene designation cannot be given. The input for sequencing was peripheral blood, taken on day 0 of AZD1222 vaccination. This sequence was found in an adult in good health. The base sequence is TGTGCCAGCAGCGGGTGGGGAAGCTCTGGAAACACCATATATTTT. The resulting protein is CASSGWGSSGNTIYF. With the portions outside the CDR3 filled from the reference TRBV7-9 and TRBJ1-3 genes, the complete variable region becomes DTGVSQNPRHKITKRGQNVTFRCDPISEHNRLYWYRQTLGQGPEFLTYFQNEAQLEKSRLLSDRFSAERPKGSFSTLEIQRTEQGDSAMYLCASSGWGSSGNTIYFGEGSWLTVV.